This passage covers 25 T cell receptor beta chains from one sample sequenced in a study of vaccination and CD4 T cells after COVID-19. Sample treatment: roughly 10-day PBMC culture with coronavirus spike peptide pools or control peptides (ViraFEST assay). CD4+ T cells that came from the unexposed donor were collected before the COVID-19 pandemic (2011-2018). Oncomine TCR Beta short-read sequencing was applied to DNA from cultured CD4+ T cells. TCRdb re-analysed the PCR reads in MiXCR, keeping a single row per CDR3 protein. The sample consists of some 6,900 distinct CDR3 sequences, around 48% of them appearing once. The antigens these receptors bind are not known. Sequencing was done on a sample of CD4+ T cells from blood, cultured in vitro. These receptors all stem from a human donor in good health.

The chain recombines TRBV15 with TRBJ2-2; D not certain. The germline V gene encodes CDR1 LNHNV and CDR2 YYDKDF (reference sequence). This CDR3 comprises 11 residues. Trimming removed 5 bases at V and 8 bases at J, with 6 bases between. The CDR3 sequence: CATSGVGELFF. In nucleotides, the CDR3 is TGTGCCACCAGCGGAGTTGGGGAGCTGTTTTTT.

This clonotype has only a few counts. This chain joins TRBV7-2 and TRBJ2-3; 8 nucleotides line up with TRBD2. The CDR3 spans 15 residues. Germline CDR1 SGHTA, CDR2 FQGNSA. V lost 6 bases and J lost 6; bases outside the gene matches: 11. CDR3 loop: CASSPRGSGGDTQYF. The CDR3 coding sequence is TGTGCCAGCAGTCCCCGGGGGAGCGGGGGTGATACGCAGTATTTT.

The chain has TRBV5-8 and TRBJ2-3; unclear D gene. Trimming pared 0 bases from V and 4 bases from J, leaving 0 bases between. This CDR3 contains 11 residues. Germline V gene data show CDR1 as SGHTS and CDR2 as YDEGEE. The CDR3 loop reads CASSLADTQYF. The CDR3 nucleotides read TGTGCCAGCAGCTTGGCAGATACGCAGTATTTT.

The chain is built from TRBV6-5 and TRBJ2-2; D ambiguous. V lost 0 bases to trimming and J lost 4 bases, with 6 bases between them. CDR3 length: 14 amino acids. Germline loops: CDR1 MNHEY, CDR2 SVGAGI. The CDR3 reads CASSYSQITGELFF. In nucleotides, the CDR3 is TGTGCCAGCAGTTACTCCCAGATCACCGGGGAGCTGTTTTTT.

The gene calls are TRBV10-1 and TRBJ2-7; the D is unclear. The germline V gene encodes CDR1 WNHNN and CDR2 SYGVQD (reference sequence). V lost 7 bases, J lost 2 bases, and 21 bases lay in between. The CDR3 has 16 residues. CDR3 loop: CASTPEPSYRTYEQYF. The CDR3 DNA follows: TGCGCCAGCACGCCGGAGCCCAGTTATAGGACCTACGAGCAGTACTTC.

The chain couples TRBV7-9 to TRBJ2-2, with TRBD1 matching over 10 bases. The CDR3 is made up of 18 amino acids. The trim removed 5 bases at V and 6 bases at J, leaving 15 bases unmatched. Germline V gives CDR1 SEHNR, CDR2 FQNEAQ (reference sequence). The CDR3 spells CASSIDRDRGMVSGELFF. The DNA of the CDR3 is TGTGCCAGCAGCATCGACCGGGACAGGGGCATGGTGTCCGGGGAGCTGTTTTTT.

The chain combines TRBV19 with TRBJ2-2; 7 bases align to TRBD1. V shed 4 bases and J 5 bases; nucleotides not matched to a gene: 4. Looked up from germline, CDR1 is LNHDA and CDR2 is SQIVND (reference sequence). This CDR3 region has 14 residues. The CDR3 is CASSTNRGTGELFF. The CDR3 bases are TGTGCCAGTAGTACTAACAGGGGTACCGGGGAGCTGTTTTTT.

The chain links TRBV7-2 to TRBJ1-5; D is possibly TRBD1 (5 bases). V shed 5 bases and J shed 7 bases, with 18 bases lying between them. Germline CDR1 is SGHTA and CDR2 is FQGNSA. The CDR3 consists of 15 residues. The CDR3 sequence is CASSPTGGYTQPQHF. As DNA, the CDR3 is TGTGCCAGCAGCCCAACGGGGGGTTATACGCAGCCCCAGCATTTT. The full variable domain, with the rest looked up from reference TRBV7-2 and TRBJ1-5, is GAGVSQSPSNKVTEKGKDVELRCDPISGHTALYWYRQSLGQGLEFLIYFQGNSAPDKSGLPSDRFSAERTGGSVSTLTIQRTQQEDSAVYLCASSPTGGYTQPQHFGDGTRLSIL.

The V and J genes are TRBV7-2 and TRBJ2-1; 8 bases map to TRBD2. The trim removed 6 bases at V and 6 bases at J, leaving 13 bases unmatched. From germline, CDR1 is SGHTA and CDR2 FQGNSA. This CDR3 has 16 residues. Written as DNA, the CDR3 is TGTGCCAGCAGTCCCCAGCGGGGGCTCCACTCCAATGAGCAGTTCTTC. Its translation: CASSPQRGLHSNEQFF. Combining the CDR3 with reference TRBV7-2 and TRBJ2-1 gives the whole variable domain GAGVSQSPSNKVTEKGKDVELRCDPISGHTALYWYRQSLGQGLEFLIYFQGNSAPDKSGLPSDRFSAERTGGSVSTLTIQRTQQEDSAVYLCASSPQRGLHSNEQFFGPGTRLTVL.

The rearrangement joins TRBV6-1 to TRBJ1-2, with D unresolved. The CDR3 consists of 12 residues. The V end lost 6 bases, the J end lost 5 bases, and 10 bases lay between the germline ends. Germline V CDR1 and CDR2: MNHNS, SASEGT. Written as DNA, the CDR3 is TGTGCCAGCAGGACCCCCGGTTATGGCTACACCTTC. Protein: CASRTPGYGYTF.

The V and J genes are TRBV19 and TRBJ2-1; 9 bases are shared with TRBD2. Unmatched junction bases numbered 20, after V lost 1 base and J lost 16 bases. From germline, CDR1 is LNHDA and CDR2 SQIVND (reference sequence). The CDR3 has 17 residues. Here the CDR3 DNA reads TGTGCCAGTAGTATAGCCCCTGGACTAGCGATTGGGGGGACCCATTTCTTC. Protein sequence: CASSIAPGLAIGGTHFF.

This chain links TRBV20-1 with TRBJ1-2; TRBD1 might be the D (5 bases). Germline values: CDR1 DFQATT, CDR2 SNEGSKA (reference sequence). V was clipped by 5 bases and J by 5 bases, with 21 bases between them. The CDR3 is 15 residues long. The CDR3: CSARERGEYQYGYTF. The DNA for the CDR3 is TGCAGTGCTCGCGAGAGAGGGGAGTACCAATATGGCTACACCTTC.

V and J are TRBV30 and TRBJ2-5; weak D call: TRBD2 (6 bases). Germline-derived CDR1 and CDR2 are GTSNPN and SVGIG (reference sequence). Deletions cut 2 bases from V and 1 base from J, with 14 bases between. CDR3 length: 15 amino acids. The CDR3: CAWSPTGGLQETQYF. CDR3 bases: TGTGCCTGGAGTCCCACTGGGGGACTCCAAGAGACCCAGTACTTC.

This sequence joins TRBV28 and TRBJ1-1; the D is unclear. This CDR3 has 12 residues. The germline CDR1 and CDR2 sequences are MDHEN and SYDVKM. Trimming shortened V by 2 bases and J by 7 bases, and 8 bases separated the two germline ends. In DNA, the CDR3 is TGTGCCAGCAGTTTAATAGGAGTTGAAGCTTTCTTT. The encoded protein is CASSLIGVEAFF.

CDR3 protein: CASSQDRGRTIYGYTF. As DNA, the CDR3 is TGCGCCAGCAGCCAAGATAGGGGACGGACCATCTATGGCTACACCTTC. V is TRBV4-1 and J is TRBJ1-2; a weak D match, TRBD1 (5 bases). The CDR3 spans 16 residues. Germline lookup yields CDR1 MGHRA and CDR2 YSYEKL. The V and J ends lost 0 bases and 4 bases respectively, with 15 bases between them.

The gene calls are TRBV25-1 and TRBJ1-4; D is undetermined. The CDR3 extends over 17 amino acids. Germline V gene sequence: CDR1 MGHDK, CDR2 SYGVNS. V lost 0 bases and J 10 bases, leaving 21 bases between the germline ends. The CDR3 loop reads CASSEYTGMVNLGKLFF. CDR3 nucleotides: TGTGCCAGCAGTGAATATACTGGGATGGTAAATCTGGGAAAACTGTTTTTT.

The chain employs TRBV7-6 and TRBJ1-1; TRBD1 is a possible D gene (6 bases). This CDR3 is built from 14 residues. V lost 5 bases and J 1 base, leaving 11 bases between the germline ends. From germline, CDR1 is SGHVS and CDR2 FNYEAQ. The DNA of the CDR3 is TGTGCCAGCAGCACTCTGACAGGGAACACTGAAGCTTTCTTT. Translation gives CASSTLTGNTEAFF. Supplemented by reference TRBV7-6 and TRBJ1-1, the full variable domain reads GAGVSQSPRYKVTKRGQDVALRCDPISGHVSLYWYRQALGQGPEFLTYFNYEAQQDKSGLPNDRFSAERPEGSISTLTIQRTEQRDSAMYRCASSTLTGNTEAFFGQGTRLTVV.

The chain links TRBV6-2 or TRBV6-3 to TRBJ2-7; weak D call: TRBD1 (6 bases). V was trimmed by 10 bases and J by 3 bases, leaving 13 bases between them. The CDR3 covers 12 residues. Looked up from germline, CDR1 is MNHEY and CDR2 is SVGEGT. In DNA form, the CDR3 reads TGTGCCACTTGGGACAACCTCTACGAGCAGTACTTC. Its protein product is CATWDNLYEQYF.

This sequence joins TRBV20-1 and TRBJ1-1; possible D gene TRBD1, 6 bases. The CDR3 sequence is 12 residues long. CDR1 is DFQATT, CDR2 SNEGSKA, per germline (reference sequence). V lost 2 bases and J 7 bases, leaving 11 bases between the germline ends. For the CDR3, the DNA is TGCAGTGCTAGACGGACAGAAAATGAAGCTTTCTTT. This sequence encodes CSARRTENEAFF.

The genes are TRBV4-1 and TRBJ1-5; 8 nucleotides line up with TRBD1. The J segment lost 2 bases and the V segment lost 4 bases, leaving 1 base of the junction unmatched. The CDR3 length is 14 residues. Germline V lookup: CDR1 MGHRA, CDR2 YSYEKL. CDR3 loop: CASSPDRGNQPQHF. The CDR3 bases are TGCGCCAGCAGCCCGGACAGGGGCAATCAGCCCCAGCATTTT.

This clonotype was picked up a small number of times. This chain uses TRBV6-2 or TRBV6-3 with TRBJ1-1, with 7 nucleotides matching TRBD1. The germline V gene has CDR1 MNHEY and CDR2 SVGEGT. The V gene end was trimmed by 6 bases and the J gene end by 4 bases; junction bases not matched to a gene: 23. The CDR3 runs to 19 residues. CDR3 DNA sequence: TGTGCCAGCAGACCGAGGGACAGAGAACTATTCAACAGGGGCACTGAAGCTTTCTTT. Translating it yields CASRPRDRELFNRGTEAFF.

The chain employs TRBV12-3 or TRBV12-4 and TRBJ2-3; D uncertain. The CDR3 length is 13 residues. Trimming removed 3 bases at V and 1 base at J, with 5 bases between. CDR3 nucleotide sequence: TGTGCCAGCAGTTTTATGGGCACAGATACGCAGTATTTT. Residues: CASSFMGTDTQYF.

The chain joins TRBV10-3 to TRBJ2-7; 9 positions agree with TRBD2. The CDR3 is 13 residues long. V lost 8 bases to trimming and J lost 4 bases; unmatched junction nucleotides: 6. Germline V gene lookup returns CDR1 ENHRY and CDR2 SYGVKD. CDR3 sequence (DNA): TGTGCCATCGAGGCTAGCGGGACGTACGAGCAGTACTTC. It codes for CAIEASGTYEQYF.

The chain carries TRBV20-1 and TRBJ1-6; D uncertain. V lost 1 base, J lost 7 bases, and 5 bases lay in between. The CDR3 runs 12 residues. The V gene's germline CDR1 is DFQATT and CDR2 SNEGSKA (reference sequence). DNA for the CDR3: TGCAGTGCTAGAGTCCCGAATTCACCCCTCCACTTT. Translating gives CSARVPNSPLHF.

This clonotype showed up just a few times. The rearrangement uses TRBV20-1 and TRBJ2-3; D unresolved. CDR3 size: 11 residues. The germline V gene has CDR1 DFQATT and CDR2 SNEGSKA (reference sequence). Trimming took 0 bases from V and 4 from J, leaving 2 bases between them. The CDR3 DNA sequence: TGCAGTGCTAGAGATTCAGATACGCAGTATTTT. Encoded protein: CSARDSDTQYF.